One sample yielded the 20 T cell receptor beta chains listed below, sequenced in a study of immune characterization of retroperitoneal liposarcoma (dated by TCRdb to about 2019). The library came from PCR. Sequencer: NextSeq 500. TCRdb itself trimmed the public reads at Q25 with fastp, ran MiXCR and retained productive beta chains. Under each unique CDR3 protein, matching rows form one entry showing the most common genes and DNA. Within this sample are around 20,000 distinct CDR3 sequences, with around two fifths of them counted one time only. The ten largest make up less than 8.5% of the sample. Input material: blood. These TCRs come from a male donor with retroperitoneal liposarcoma.

J is TRBJ2-3 and V is TRBV6-1, with D hard to call. V dropped 5 bases and J dropped 6 bases, with 9 bases sitting between them. Per germline, CDR1 MNHNS and CDR2 SASEGT. CDR3 length equals 12 residues. The CDR3 here is CASSPRSDTQYF. The CDR3 DNA sequence: TGTGCCAGCAGTCCACGTTCGGATACGCAGTATTTT.

The chain employs TRBV12-3 or TRBV12-4 and TRBJ1-2; D gene uncertain. V gave up 3 bases and J gave up 4 bases, with 6 bases separating them. CDR3 length equals 12 residues. CDR3 in DNA: TGTGCCAGCAGTTTTTGGGGCTATGGCTACACCTTC. Translating gives CASSFWGYGYTF.

The chain is built from TRBV12-3 or TRBV12-4 and TRBJ1-5; D gene unclear. Trimming pared 5 bases from V and 3 bases from J, leaving 8 bases between. This CDR3 is built from 13 residues. CDR3 bases: TGTGCCAGCAGTATTAACCCCAATCAGCCCCAGCATTTT. Amino acids: CASSINPNQPQHF.

This clonotype was counted a few times. One junction end disagrees with the germline gene, perhaps due to a read error. The J gene is TRBJ2-1, the V gene TRBV7-6; unclear D gene. Germline V gene lookup returns CDR1 SGHVS and CDR2 FNYEAQ. The CDR3 consists of 11 residues. The CDR3 nucleotides read TGTGCTAGCAGCATATGCATTGAGCAGTTCTTC. Translated: CASSICIEQFF.

The chain joins TRBV6-8 to TRBJ2-1; weak D call: TRBD2 (7 bases). The CDR3 covers 15 residues. V was shortened by 8 bases and J by 12 bases, with 26 bases between the two germline ends. The germline V gene encodes CDR1 MNHGY and CDR2 SAAAGT. The CDR3: CASGVGGGGRRGQFF. Written as DNA, the CDR3 is TGTGCCAGCGGGGTGGGGGGCGGGGGACGTCGGGGGCAGTTCTTC.

This rearrangement joins TRBV6-1 to TRBJ1-2; tentative D call: TRBD1 (6 bases). The CDR3 runs to 13 residues. Looked up from germline, CDR1 is MNHNS and CDR2 is SASEGT. Deletions cut 6 bases from V and 2 bases from J, with 10 bases between. Here the CDR3 DNA reads TGTGCCAGCAGCACTGGACAGAACTATGGCTACACCTTC. The encoded protein is CASSTGQNYGYTF.

The chain recombines TRBV11-3 with TRBJ2-1, with D possibly TRBD2 on 6 matching bases. The CDR3 is made up of 16 amino acids. From germline, CDR1 is SGHNT and CDR2 YENEEA. V lost 4 bases and J 4 bases, leaving 17 bases between the germline ends. In DNA, the CDR3 is TGTGCCAGCAGCTCCCTGCTAGCGAGTCCTTACAATGAGCAGTTCTTC. This sequence encodes CASSSLLASPYNEQFF.

This clonotype showed up just a few times. The gene calls are TRBV12-3 or TRBV12-4 and TRBJ2-5, with a weak D call TRBD2 (5 bases). Trimming removed 3 bases from V and 2 bases from J, with 13 bases in between. This CDR3 comprises 15 residues. CDR3 sequence: CASSFWRVDQETQYF. The CDR3 DNA sequence: TGTGCCAGCAGTTTTTGGCGGGTGGATCAAGAGACCCAGTACTTC.

Turning to this clonotype: This CDR3 fails to terminate in the conserved phenylalanine or tryptophan, so it likely reflects a read error. The limits of the CDR3 on the DNA are not certain, so only TCRdb's listed CDR3 is given. J is TRBJ2-1 and V is TRBV6-1; TRBD1, the table's D call, was not compared with the DNA. Germline CDR1 MNHNS, CDR2 SASEGT. The CDR3 is 8 residues long, counting both termini. The chain's CDR3 is CASRNPGQ.

Many counts were recorded for this clonotype. V is TRBV6-1 and J is TRBJ1-6, with 7 bases fitting TRBD1. The V segment lost 5 bases and the J segment 8 bases; nucleotides outside the gene matches: 6. Germline assignment: CDR1 MNHNS and CDR2 SASEGT. This CDR3 is 14 amino acids long. In nucleotides, the CDR3 is TGTGCCAGCAGTCGACAGGGATCTGATTCACCCCTCCACTTT. Encoded protein: CASSRQGSDSPLHF.

This clonotype was observed a few times. The CDR3 loop is CASSFLGENNEQFF. The DNA for the CDR3 is TGTGCCAGCAGTTTTTTGGGAGAGAACAATGAGCAGTTCTTC. The chain is built from TRBV27 and TRBJ2-1; perhaps TRBD2 as D (5 bases). Deletions cut 3 bases from V and 5 bases from J, with 11 bases between. The CDR3 is 14 residues long. Germline V gives CDR1 MNHEY, CDR2 SMNVEV (reference sequence).

CDR3: CASSWVGNTGELFF. Written as DNA, the CDR3 is TGTGCCAGCAGTTGGGTGGGGAACACCGGGGAGCTGTTTTTT. The rearrangement links TRBV27 to TRBJ2-2; D unresolved. This CDR3 contains 14 residues. Germline V gene data show CDR1 as MNHEY and CDR2 as SMNVEV (reference sequence). Trimming left V 4 bases short and J 1 base short, with 7 bases between.

This clonotype is medium-sized within its sample. This rearrangement joins TRBV7-7 to TRBJ1-6; TRBD1 is a possible D gene (5 bases). The CDR3 runs to 13 residues. Trimming removed 6 bases at V and 7 bases at J, with 10 bases between. Looked up from germline, CDR1 is SSHAT and CDR2 is FNYEAQ (reference sequence). The CDR3 coding sequence is TGTGCCAGCAGGCCACCAGGGAATTCACCCCTCCACTTT. Protein product: CASRPPGNSPLHF.

The chain couples TRBV6-4 to TRBJ2-5; tentatively, D is TRBD1 or TRBD2 (5 bases each). CDR1 is MRHNA and CDR2 is SNTAGT in the germline V gene. The CDR3 is 13 residues long. Trimming shortened V by 6 bases and J by 5 bases, and 13 bases separated the two germline ends. CDR3 coding DNA: TGTGCCAGCAGCGAGGGGCCTCGGGAGACCCAGTACTTC. This gives the protein CASSEGPRETQYF.

The chain recombines TRBV20-1 with TRBJ2-5; D is undetermined. Trimming stripped 2 bases from V and 2 bases from J, with 3 bases between. Germline V gives CDR1 DFQATT, CDR2 SNEGSKA (reference sequence). This CDR3 is built from 11 residues. The CDR3 sequence is CSARPQETQYF. The CDR3 bases are TGCAGTGCTAGACCTCAAGAGACCCAGTACTTC.

This clonotype was picked up a small number of times. The V and J genes are TRBV11-1 and TRBJ2-1, with 8 bases lining up with TRBD2. With the DNA end fitting TRBJ2-7 better, the J assignment may be wrong. Germline CDR1 and CDR2: SGHAT and FQDESV (reference sequence). There are 14 residues in the CDR3. CDR3 sequence: CASSRTSRTYEQYF. CDR3 nucleotide sequence: TGTGCCAGCAGCCGGACTAGCAGAACCTACGAGCAGTACTTC.

A few counts support this clonotype. The gene calls are TRBV10-1 and TRBJ1-2, with D unresolved. This CDR3 region has 12 residues. V lost 5 bases, J lost 5 bases, and 9 bases lay in between. Germline CDR1 WNHNN, CDR2 SYGVQD (reference sequence). The CDR3 here is CASSNRSYGYTF. CDR3 DNA sequence: TGCGCCAGCAGTAATAGGAGTTATGGCTACACCTTC.

The gene calls are TRBV6-1 and TRBJ1-1; 9 nucleotides line up with TRBD1. The ends lost 6 bases at V and 5 bases at J; junction bases unmatched: 4. CDR3 length equals 13 residues. Germline CDR1 and CDR2: MNHNS and SASEGT. CDR3 nucleotides: TGTGCCAGCAGGATGACAGGGGGGACTGAAGCTTTCTTT. Protein product: CASRMTGGTEAFF.

This clonotype was seen a few times. The genes are TRBV11-1 and TRBJ2-3; 8 bases match TRBD2. J lost 9 bases, V lost 6 bases, and 11 bases had no gene match. There are 14 residues in the CDR3. CDR1 and CDR2 (germline): SGHAT, FQDESV (reference sequence). The CDR3 region is CASSSLAGSTTQYF. The CDR3 DNA follows: TGTGCCAGCAGTTCTTTAGCGGGGTCGACGACGCAGTATTTT.

J is TRBJ2-1 and V is TRBV6-8, with a possible D match to TRBD1 (5 bases). The J call is in doubt because the DNA end fits TRBJ2-7 better. Germline CDR1 reads MNHGY; CDR2 reads SAAAGT. The CDR3 runs to 12 residues. The CDR3 DNA reads TGTGCCAGCAGTTACACAGGCTTGGAGCAGTACTTC. It yields the protein CASSYTGLEQYF.